This TCR beta chain was documented in a study of T cell responses to AZD1222 COVID-19 vaccine. Whole-study findings and limits: Repertoires were obtained only post-peak T cell response. White British ancestry dominated among donors, who included more females, and clonal diversity was possibly underestimated.

Of note for this clone: Its antigen is not known.

The CDR3 totals 16 residues. Germline CDR1 and CDR2: SGHNT and YYREEE (reference sequence). The V end lost 4 bases, the J end lost 0 bases, and 16 bases lay between the germline ends. The repertoire was sequenced with immunoSEQ multiplex PCR; TCRdb's copy has only in-frame clones and lacks some. The sample lists about 120,000 clones; nearly 90% were seen once. This TCR derives from an adult in good health. The input for sequencing was peripheral blood, taken on day 0 of AZD1222 vaccination. The rearrangement joins TRBV5-4 to TRBJ1-1, with D unresolved. The CDR3: CASSGGSVLVNTEAFF. As DNA, the CDR3 is TGTGCCAGCAGCGGTGGTTCGGTGTTGGTGAACACTGAAGCTTTCTTT. The variable domain in full, completed from reference TRBV5-4 and TRBJ1-1, reads ETGVTQSPTHLIKTRGQQVTLRCSSQSGHNTVSWYQQALGQGPQFIFQYYREEENGRGNFPPRFSGLQFPNYSSELNVNALELDDSALYLCASSGGSVLVNTEAFFGQGTRLTVV.